Detailed here is one T cell receptor beta chain. A read error may explain this, as a much larger clone is one base away. Listed TCR primers and previously described methods were used for bulk TCR libraries. TCRdb passed the PCR reads through MiXCR, listing each CDR3 protein once. This sample has some 590,000 distinct CDR3 sequences, with about 25% found just once. Germline CDR1 is SGHTA and CDR2 is FQGNSA. Deletions cut 5 bases from V and 1 base from J, with 14 bases between. CDR3 length equals 15 residues. The sample comes from a study of molecular identifiers for immune sequencing clone quantification. Naive CD8 T cells were sorted, and the gate applied was CD8+CD4-CCR7+CD45RA+.

The V gene is TRBV7-2, the J gene TRBJ2-5; tentative D call: TRBD2 (6 bases). This sequence originates from a human donor in good health. Some libraries in this study had Jurkat cell RNA spiked in. Sequencing was carried out using naive CD8+ T cells from blood, with Jurkat cell RNA spiked in. Subset indicated: FACS-sorted CD8+CD4-CCR7+CD45RA+ naive T cells. In DNA, the CDR3 is TGTGCCAGCAGCCCGCGGGACGAGATCCAAGAGACCCAGTACTTC. Encoded protein: CASSPRDEIQETQYF. Combining the CDR3 with reference TRBV7-2 and TRBJ2-5 gives the whole variable domain GAGVSQSPSNKVTEKGKDVELRCDPISGHTALYWYRQSLGQGLEFLIYFQGNSAPDKSGLPSDRFSAERTGGSVSTLTIQRTQQEDSAVYLCASSPRDEIQETQYFGPGTRLLVL.